This T cell receptor (beta chain) was captured in a study of regulatory T cells in long-lasting Graves disease. Time point given: persistent/refractory GD, antithyroid drugs over 5 years with positive TRAb. PBMCs were the source of the RNA used for TCR sequencing. Patients hailed from an endocrinology department in Xi'an, China. The CDR3 loop spans 13 amino acids. The V and J ends lost 5 bases and 7 bases respectively, with 12 bases between them. CDR1 MDHEN and CDR2 SYDVKM come from the germline V gene. Study observations and caveats: Lower TCR diversity characterized persistent Graves' patients relative to newly diagnosed patients.

Arm-PCR of CDR3 regions with iRepertoire HTBI primers generated TCR beta libraries. One entry per CDR3 protein results from TCRdb running MiXCR on the multiplex PCR reads. The sample shows more than 300,000 distinct CDR3 sequences, 23% of them seen only once. This clonotype came up many times. What it binds is unknown. Material: peripheral blood mononuclear cells (PBMCs), obtained when the disease was refractory, from a patient treated with antithyroid drugs. This receptor was identified in a middle-aged woman with Graves disease. The chain is built from TRBV28 and TRBJ1-5; D is unclear. DNA for the CDR3: TGTGCCAGCAGTCCCCCAATTAGGCAGCCCCAGCATTTT. Translation: CASSPPIRQPQHF.